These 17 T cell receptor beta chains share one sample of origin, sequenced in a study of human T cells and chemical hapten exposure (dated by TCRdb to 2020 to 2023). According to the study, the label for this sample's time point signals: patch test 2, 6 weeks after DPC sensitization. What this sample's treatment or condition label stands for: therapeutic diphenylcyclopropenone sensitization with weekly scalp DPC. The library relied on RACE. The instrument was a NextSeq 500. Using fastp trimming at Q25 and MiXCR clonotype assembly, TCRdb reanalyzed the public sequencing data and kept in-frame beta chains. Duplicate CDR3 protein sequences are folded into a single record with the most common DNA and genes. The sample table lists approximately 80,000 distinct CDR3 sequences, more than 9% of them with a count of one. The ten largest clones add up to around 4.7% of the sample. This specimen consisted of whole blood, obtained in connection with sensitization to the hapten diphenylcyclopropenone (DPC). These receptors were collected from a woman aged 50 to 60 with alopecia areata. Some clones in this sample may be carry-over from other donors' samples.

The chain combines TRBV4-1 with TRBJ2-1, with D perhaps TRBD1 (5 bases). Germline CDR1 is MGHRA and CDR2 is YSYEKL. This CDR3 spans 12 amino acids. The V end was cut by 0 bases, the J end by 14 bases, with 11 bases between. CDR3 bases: TGCGCCAGCAGCCAAGAAGGGGAAGGAGAGTTCTTC. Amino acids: CASSQEGEGEFF.

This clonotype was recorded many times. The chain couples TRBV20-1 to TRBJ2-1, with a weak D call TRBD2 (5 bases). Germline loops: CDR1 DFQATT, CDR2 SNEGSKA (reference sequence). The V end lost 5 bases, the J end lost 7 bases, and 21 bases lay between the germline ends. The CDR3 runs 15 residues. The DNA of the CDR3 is TGCAGTGCTTTACGTGTGTCGGGATATCCGAATGAGCAGTTCTTC. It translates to CSALRVSGYPNEQFF.

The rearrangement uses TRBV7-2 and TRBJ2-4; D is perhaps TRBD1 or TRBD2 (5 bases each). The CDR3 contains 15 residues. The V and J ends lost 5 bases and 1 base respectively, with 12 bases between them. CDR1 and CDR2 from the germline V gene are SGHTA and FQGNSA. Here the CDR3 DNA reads TGTGCCAGCAGCGCGGCAGAGGGGGCCAAAAACATTCAGTACTTC. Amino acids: CASSAAEGAKNIQYF. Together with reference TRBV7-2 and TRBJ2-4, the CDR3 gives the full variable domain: GAGVSQSPSNKVTEKGKDVELRCDPISGHTALYWYRQSLGQGLEFLIYFQGNSAPDKSGLPSDRFSAERTGGSVSTLTIQRTQQEDSAVYLCASSAAEGAKNIQYFGAGTRLSVL.

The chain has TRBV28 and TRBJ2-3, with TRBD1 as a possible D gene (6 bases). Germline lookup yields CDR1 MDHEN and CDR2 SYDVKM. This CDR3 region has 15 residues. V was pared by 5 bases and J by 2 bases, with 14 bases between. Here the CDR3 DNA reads TGTGCCAGCAGTCCCCCGGGACAATTCACAGATACGCAGTATTTT. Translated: CASSPPGQFTDTQYF.

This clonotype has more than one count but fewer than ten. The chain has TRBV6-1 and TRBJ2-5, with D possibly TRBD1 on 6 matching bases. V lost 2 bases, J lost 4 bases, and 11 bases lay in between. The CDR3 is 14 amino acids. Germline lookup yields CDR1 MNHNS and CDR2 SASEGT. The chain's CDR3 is CASSELVTGETQYF. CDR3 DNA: TGTGCCAGCAGTGAACTGGTGACAGGAGAGACCCAGTACTTC.

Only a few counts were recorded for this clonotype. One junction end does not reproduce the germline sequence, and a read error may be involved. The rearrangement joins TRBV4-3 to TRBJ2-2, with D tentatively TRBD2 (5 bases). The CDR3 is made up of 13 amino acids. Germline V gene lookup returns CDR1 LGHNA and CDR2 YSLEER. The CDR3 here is CASRARGTGELLF. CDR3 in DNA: TGCGCCAGCCGAGCCCGGGGAACCGGGGAGCTGCTTTTT.

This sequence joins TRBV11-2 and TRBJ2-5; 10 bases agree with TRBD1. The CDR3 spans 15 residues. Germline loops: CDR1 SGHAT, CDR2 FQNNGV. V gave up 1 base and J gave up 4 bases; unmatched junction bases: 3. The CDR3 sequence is CASSLGDRGRETQYF. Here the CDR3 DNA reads TGTGCCAGCAGCTTAGGGGACAGGGGTCGAGAGACCCAGTACTTC.

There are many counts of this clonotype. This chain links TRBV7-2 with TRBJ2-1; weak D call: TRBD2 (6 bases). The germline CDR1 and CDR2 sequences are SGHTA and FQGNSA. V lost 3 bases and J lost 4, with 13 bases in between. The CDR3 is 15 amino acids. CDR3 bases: TGTGCCAGCAGCTTCCCGGGACTGGAGTACAATGAGCAGTTCTTC. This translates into CASSFPGLEYNEQFF.

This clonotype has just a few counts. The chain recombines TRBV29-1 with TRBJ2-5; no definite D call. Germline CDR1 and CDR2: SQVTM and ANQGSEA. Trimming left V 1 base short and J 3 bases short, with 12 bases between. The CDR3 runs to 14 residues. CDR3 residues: CSVEGSALEETQYF. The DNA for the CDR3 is TGCAGCGTTGAAGGCTCCGCTCTAGAAGAGACCCAGTACTTC.

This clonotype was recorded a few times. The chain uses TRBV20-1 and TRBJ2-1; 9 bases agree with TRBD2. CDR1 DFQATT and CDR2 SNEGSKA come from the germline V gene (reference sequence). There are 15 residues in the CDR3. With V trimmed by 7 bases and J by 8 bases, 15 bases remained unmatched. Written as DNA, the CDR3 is TGCAGTGTTGGGGGTAGCGGGAGAGTTTTCCATGAGCAGTTCTTC. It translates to CSVGGSGRVFHEQFF.

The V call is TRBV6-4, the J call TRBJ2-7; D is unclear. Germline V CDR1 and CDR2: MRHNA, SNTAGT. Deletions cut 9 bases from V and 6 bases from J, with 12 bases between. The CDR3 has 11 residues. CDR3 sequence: CASRLGPEQYF. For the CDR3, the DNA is TGTGCCAGTCGTTTAGGTCCCGAGCAGTACTTC.

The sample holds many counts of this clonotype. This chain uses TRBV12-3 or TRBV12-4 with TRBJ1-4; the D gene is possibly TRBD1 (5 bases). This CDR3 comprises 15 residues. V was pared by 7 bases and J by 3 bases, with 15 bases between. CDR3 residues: CASKTHGAANEKLFF. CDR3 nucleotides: TGTGCCAGCAAAACGCACGGGGCTGCTAATGAAAAACTGTTTTTT.

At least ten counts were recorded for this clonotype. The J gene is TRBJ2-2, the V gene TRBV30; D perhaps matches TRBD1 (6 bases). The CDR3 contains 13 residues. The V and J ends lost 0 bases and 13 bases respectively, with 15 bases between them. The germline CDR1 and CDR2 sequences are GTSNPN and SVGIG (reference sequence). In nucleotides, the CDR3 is TGTGCCTGGAGTGTAGTGGGGACACGGTCGCTGTTTTTT. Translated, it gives CAWSVVGTRSLFF. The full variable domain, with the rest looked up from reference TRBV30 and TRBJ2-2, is SQTIHQWPATLVQPVGSPLSLECTVEGTSNPNLYWYRQAAGRGLQLLFYSVGIGQISSEVPQNLSASRPQDRQFILSSKKLLLSDSGFYLCAWSVVGTRSLFFGEGSRLTVL.

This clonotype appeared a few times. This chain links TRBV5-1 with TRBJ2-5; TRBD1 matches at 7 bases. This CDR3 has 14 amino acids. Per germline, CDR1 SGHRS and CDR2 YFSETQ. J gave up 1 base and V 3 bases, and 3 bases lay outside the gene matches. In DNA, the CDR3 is TGCGCCAGCAGCTCAACAGGGGCCCAAGAGACCCAGTACTTC. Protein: CASSSTGAQETQYF.

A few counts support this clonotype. The CDR3 sequence is CASSQRTSAPYEQYF. Written as DNA, the CDR3 is TGTGCCAGCAGCCAAAGGACTAGCGCTCCCTACGAGCAGTACTTC. The chain combines TRBV3-1 with TRBJ2-7; 9 bases align to TRBD2. The junction had 4 bases not matched to a gene; V was cut back by 2 bases and J by 2 bases. Germline V lookup: CDR1 LGHDT, CDR2 YNNKEL (reference sequence). This CDR3 region has 15 residues.

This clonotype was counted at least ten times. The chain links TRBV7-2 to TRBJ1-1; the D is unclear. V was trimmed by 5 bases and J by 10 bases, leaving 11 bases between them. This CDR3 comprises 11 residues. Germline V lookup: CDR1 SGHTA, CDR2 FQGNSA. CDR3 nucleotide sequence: TGTGCCAGCAGCCGGCCGGAGGGAGCTTTCTTT. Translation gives CASSRPEGAFF.

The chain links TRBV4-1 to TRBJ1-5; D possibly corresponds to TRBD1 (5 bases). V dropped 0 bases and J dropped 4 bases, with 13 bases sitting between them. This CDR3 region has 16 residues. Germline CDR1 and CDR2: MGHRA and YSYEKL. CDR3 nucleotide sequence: TGCGCCAGCAGCCAAGATTTGACAGCAGAGAATCAGCCCCAGCATTTT. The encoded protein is CASSQDLTAENQPQHF.